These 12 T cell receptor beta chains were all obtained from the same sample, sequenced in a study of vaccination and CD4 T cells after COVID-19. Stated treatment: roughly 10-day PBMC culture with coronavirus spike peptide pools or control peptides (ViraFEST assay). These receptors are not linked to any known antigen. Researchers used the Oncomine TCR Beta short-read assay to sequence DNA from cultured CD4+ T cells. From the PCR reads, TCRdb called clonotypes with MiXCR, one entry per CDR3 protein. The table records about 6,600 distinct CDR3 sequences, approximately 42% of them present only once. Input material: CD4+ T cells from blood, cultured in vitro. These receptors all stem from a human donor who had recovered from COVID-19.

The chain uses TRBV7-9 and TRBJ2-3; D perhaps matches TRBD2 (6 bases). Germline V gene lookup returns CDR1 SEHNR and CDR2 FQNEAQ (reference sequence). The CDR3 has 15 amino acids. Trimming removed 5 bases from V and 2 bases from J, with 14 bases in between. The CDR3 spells CASSDIGRNTDTQYF. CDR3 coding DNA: TGTGCCAGCAGCGATATCGGGAGAAACACAGATACGCAGTATTTT.

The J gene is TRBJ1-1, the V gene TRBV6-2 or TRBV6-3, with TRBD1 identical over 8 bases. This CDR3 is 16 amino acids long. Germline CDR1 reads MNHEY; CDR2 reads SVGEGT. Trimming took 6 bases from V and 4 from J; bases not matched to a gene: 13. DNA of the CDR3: TGTGCCAGCAGCGACCCAGGGGGCCGGTGGTTCACTGAAGCTTTCTTT. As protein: CASSDPGGRWFTEAFF.

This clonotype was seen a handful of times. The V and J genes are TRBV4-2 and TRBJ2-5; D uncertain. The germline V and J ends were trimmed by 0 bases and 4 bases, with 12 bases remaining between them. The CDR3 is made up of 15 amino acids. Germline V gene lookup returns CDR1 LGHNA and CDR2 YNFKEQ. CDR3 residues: CASSQDLGKGETQYF. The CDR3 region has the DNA TGTGCCAGCAGCCAAGATTTAGGGAAGGGAGAGACCCAGTACTTC.

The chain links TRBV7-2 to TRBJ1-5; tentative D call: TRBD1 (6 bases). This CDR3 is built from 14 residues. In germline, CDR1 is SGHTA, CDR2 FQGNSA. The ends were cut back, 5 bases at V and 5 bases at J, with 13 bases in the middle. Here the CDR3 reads CASSPGTTYQPQHF. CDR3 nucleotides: TGTGCCAGCAGCCCAGGGACAACATATCAGCCCCAGCATTTT.

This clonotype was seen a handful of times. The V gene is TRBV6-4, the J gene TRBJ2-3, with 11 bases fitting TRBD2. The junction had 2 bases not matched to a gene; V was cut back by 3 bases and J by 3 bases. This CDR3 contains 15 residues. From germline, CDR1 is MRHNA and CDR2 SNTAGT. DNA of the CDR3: TGTGCCAGCAGTGAATCTAGCGGGGGGACAGATACGCAGTATTTT. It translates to CASSESSGGTDTQYF.

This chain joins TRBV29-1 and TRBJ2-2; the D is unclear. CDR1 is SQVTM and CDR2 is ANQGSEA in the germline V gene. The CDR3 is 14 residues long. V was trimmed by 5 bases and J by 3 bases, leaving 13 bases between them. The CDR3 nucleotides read TGCAGCGTTCATGTCGGCGGATACACCGGGGAGCTGTTTTTT. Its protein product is CSVHVGGYTGELFF.

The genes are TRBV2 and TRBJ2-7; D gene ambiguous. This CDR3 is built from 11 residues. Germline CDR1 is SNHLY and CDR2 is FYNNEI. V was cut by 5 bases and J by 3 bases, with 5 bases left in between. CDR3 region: CASSTGYEQYF. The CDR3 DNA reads TGTGCCAGCAGTACGGGCTACGAGCAGTACTTC.

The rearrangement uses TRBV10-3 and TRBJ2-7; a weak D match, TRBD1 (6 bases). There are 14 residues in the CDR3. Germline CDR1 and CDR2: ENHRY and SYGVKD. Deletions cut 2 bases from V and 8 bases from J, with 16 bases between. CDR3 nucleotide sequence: TGTGCCATCAGTGAGCCGGGACGGGACACCAAGCAGTACTTC. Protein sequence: CAISEPGRDTKQYF.

CDR3 residues: CASSYEKYEQYF. CDR3 sequence (DNA): TGTGCCAGCAGTTACGAGAAGTACGAGCAGTACTTC. The chain employs TRBV6-5 and TRBJ2-7; D remains ambiguous. V lost 2 bases and J 4 bases, leaving 6 bases between the germline ends. CDR3 length: 12 amino acids. The germline V gene encodes CDR1 MNHEY and CDR2 SVGAGI.

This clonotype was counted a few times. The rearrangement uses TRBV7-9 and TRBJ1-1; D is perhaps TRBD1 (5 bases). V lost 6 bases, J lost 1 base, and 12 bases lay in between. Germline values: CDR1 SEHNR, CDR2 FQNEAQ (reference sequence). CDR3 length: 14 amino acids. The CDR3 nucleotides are TGTGCCAGCAGAGCAGGACAAGCGAACACTGAAGCTTTCTTT. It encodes CASRAGQANTEAFF.

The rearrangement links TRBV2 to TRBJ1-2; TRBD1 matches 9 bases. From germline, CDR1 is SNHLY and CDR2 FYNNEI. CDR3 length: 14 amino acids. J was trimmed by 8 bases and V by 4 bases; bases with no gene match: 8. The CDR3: CASSGGTGSIGYTF. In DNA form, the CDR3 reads TGTGCCAGCAGTGGGGGGACAGGGAGCATAGGCTACACCTTC.

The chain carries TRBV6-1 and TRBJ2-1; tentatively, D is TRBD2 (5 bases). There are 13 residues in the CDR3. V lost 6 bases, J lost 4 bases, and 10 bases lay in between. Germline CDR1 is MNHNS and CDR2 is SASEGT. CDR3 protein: CASSRTDYNEQFF. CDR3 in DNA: TGTGCCAGCAGCAGGACTGATTACAATGAGCAGTTCTTC.